The entry below gives a single T cell receptor (beta chain) sequence along with its context. Assignment of participants to cohorts was predicated upon participant-reported clinical history. Per the germline V gene, CDR1 is SGHRS and CDR2 is YFSETQ. After removal of 3 bases from V and 3 bases from J, the junction contained 10 bases not matched to a gene. The CDR3 loop spans 17 amino acids. The sample belongs to a study of blood T cell repertoires in COVID-19. Background on the study: The analysed material was cDNA or gDNA that came from T cells, B-cell-depleted T cells, or PBMCs.

Assay: immunoSEQ multiplex PCR; the TCRdb copy retains only in-frame clones and omits some. The sample has about 150,000 clones; about four fifths are singletons. The chain recombines TRBV5-1 with TRBJ2-3, with 10 bases that match TRBD2. The sequence was obtained from a man aged 50-59 years who had recovered from COVID-19. The sample comprised PBMCs or T cells enriched from blood (not recorded which). CDR3 amino acids: CASSSNSGGRGTDTQYF. For the CDR3, the DNA is TGCGCCAGCAGCTCTAATAGCGGGGGGCGAGGGACAGATACGCAGTATTTT.